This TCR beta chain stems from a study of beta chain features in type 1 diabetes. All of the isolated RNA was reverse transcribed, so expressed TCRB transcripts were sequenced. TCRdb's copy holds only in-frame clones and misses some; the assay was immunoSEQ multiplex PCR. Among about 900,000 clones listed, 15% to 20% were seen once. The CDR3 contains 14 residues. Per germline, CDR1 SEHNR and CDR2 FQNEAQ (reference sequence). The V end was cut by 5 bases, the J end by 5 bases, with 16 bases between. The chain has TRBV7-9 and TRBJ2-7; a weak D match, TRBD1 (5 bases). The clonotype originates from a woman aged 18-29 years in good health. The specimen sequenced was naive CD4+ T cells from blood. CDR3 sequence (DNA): TGTGCCAGCAGCCTCTCCTCCGGACAAGACGAGCAGTACTTC. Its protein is CASSLSSGQDEQYF.